This passage covers 18 T cell receptor beta chains from one sample sequenced in a study of PD-1 blockade in classical Hodgkin lymphoma. Every single patient, without exception, relapsed after autologous stem cell transplantation, and brentuximab vedotin exposure varied. Thawed PBMCs underwent magnetic negative selection to obtain purified CD8+ T cells. Libraries were prepared by immunoSEQ multiplex PCR; TCRdb keeps only in-frame clonotypes and omits some of them. The sample includes thousands of clones, roughly 60% seen only once; the top ten take 30% to 40%. The source was CD8+ T cells from blood, collected at baseline. Receptors originate from a human donor with classical Hodgkin lymphoma.

The gene calls are TRBV27 and TRBJ1-5; D may be TRBD1 (5 bases). Deletions cut 3 bases from V and 1 base from J, with 10 bases between. The CDR3 is made up of 15 amino acids. CDR1 is MNHEY and CDR2 is SMNVEV in the germline V gene (reference sequence). CDR3 nucleotides: TGTGCCAGCAGTTTGGGGGTTTTCAGCAATCAGCCCCAGCATTTT. It translates to CASSLGVFSNQPQHF.

This clone is labeled as medium-sized (0.01 to 0.1%). The rearrangement uses TRBV6-5 and TRBJ1-5; D unclear. In germline, CDR1 is MNHEY, CDR2 SVGAGI. Trimming removed 6 bases from V and 5 bases from J, with 11 bases in between. The CDR3 runs 13 residues. The chain's CDR3 is CASRSGSYQPQHF. The CDR3 DNA follows: TGTGCCAGCAGAAGTGGGAGTTATCAGCCCCAGCATTTT.

The J gene is TRBJ2-1, the V gene TRBV27; TRBD2 matches 8 bases. The junction had 13 bases not matched to a gene; V was cut back by 6 bases and J by 9 bases. The V gene's germline CDR1 is MNHEY and CDR2 SMNVEV (reference sequence). This CDR3 region has 15 residues. This CDR3 is CASSLTPGLVLEQFF. The CDR3 nucleotides read TGTGCCAGCAGCCTCACTCCGGGACTAGTACTTGAGCAGTTCTTC.

Here the CDR3 reads CATSRATSGNTEAFF. DNA for the CDR3: TGTGCCACCAGCAGAGCCACCAGTGGGAACACTGAAGCTTTCTTT. The chain employs TRBV15 and TRBJ1-1, with D unclear. Germline-derived CDR1 and CDR2 are LNHNV and YYDKDF (reference sequence). V was cut by 1 base and J by 1 base, with 10 bases left in between. The CDR3 length is 15 residues.

The table lists this clone with a few counts. V usage is TRBV13 and J usage is TRBJ1-5; D is unclear. From germline, CDR1 is PRHDT and CDR2 FYEKMQ (reference sequence). V lost 1 base to trimming and J lost 4 bases, with 5 bases between them. This CDR3 contains 13 residues. This chain's CDR3 is CASSLAPNQPQHF. CDR3 in DNA: TGTGCCAGCAGCTTAGCCCCAAATCAGCCCCAGCATTTT.

The chain employs TRBV5-1 and TRBJ2-1, with 8 positions matching TRBD2. CDR1 is SGHRS, CDR2 YFSETQ, per germline. This CDR3 is built from 16 residues. After removal of 0 bases from V and 9 bases from J, the junction contained 11 bases not matched to a gene. The CDR3 nucleotides are TGCGCCAGCAGCTTGGGCCGACTGCGGGAGGCAAGTGAGCAGTTCTTC. It encodes CASSLGRLREASEQFF.

The chain uses TRBV21-1 and TRBJ2-1; the listed D gene, TRBD1, was not tested against the DNA. TRBV21-1 is a known pseudogene. The CDR3 is 16 amino acids. The CDR3 bases are TGTGCCAGCAGCAAACTAGGCAGGGCAGAGTCCAATGAGCAGTTCTTC. Translating it yields CASSKLGRAESNEQFF.

The chain joins TRBV29-1 to TRBJ2-3; 7 nucleotides agree with TRBD1. The length of the CDR3 is 13 residues. Germline V gene sequence: CDR1 SQVTM, CDR2 ANQGSEA. V lost 6 bases, J lost 0 bases, and 3 bases stayed unmatched. The CDR3 coding sequence is TGCAGCGTAACAGGGGAGAGCACAGATACGCAGTATTTT. Translated: CSVTGESTDTQYF.

V is TRBV7-2 and J is TRBJ1-5, with TRBD1 as a possible D gene (5 bases). Germline V gene data show CDR1 as SGHTA and CDR2 as FQGNSA. The ends were cut back, 6 bases at V and 4 bases at J, with 16 bases in the middle. The length of the CDR3 is 15 residues. CDR3 DNA: TGTGCCAGCAGGGGGAGGGGTTGGGGAAATCAGCCCCAGCATTTT. This sequence encodes CASRGRGWGNQPQHF.

This sequence joins TRBV5-1 and TRBJ2-1; D might be TRBD1 (5 bases). Germline CDR1 and CDR2: SGHRS and YFSETQ. The CDR3 covers 15 residues. Trimming took off 5 bases at V and 5 bases at J, with 17 bases between the two ends. CDR3: CASSEGVKGDNEQFF. DNA for the CDR3: TGCGCCAGCAGTGAAGGGGTCAAAGGAGACAATGAGCAGTTCTTC.

The chain uses TRBV2 and TRBJ2-3, with no clear D. CDR1 SNHLY and CDR2 FYNNEI come from the germline V gene. Trimming cost V 3 bases and J 4 bases, with 14 bases left between them. The CDR3 has 15 residues. This CDR3 reads CASSDADTPPDTQYF. In DNA, the CDR3 is TGTGCCAGCAGTGACGCCGACACCCCCCCAGATACGCAGTATTTT.

This clone was detected only a few times. The sample holds other DNA sequences that translate to the same CDR3. The chain employs TRBV27 and TRBJ2-1, with D possibly being TRBD2 (5 bases). Germline V gene sequence: CDR1 MNHEY, CDR2 SMNVEV (reference sequence). This CDR3 has 16 residues. Trimming took 0 bases from V and 0 from J, leaving 9 bases between them. The CDR3 DNA reads TGTGCCAGCAGTTTATCTAGCGCATCCTCCTACAATGAGCAGTTCTTC. Its translation: CASSLSSASSYNEQFF.

The V gene is TRBV7-9, the J gene TRBJ2-5, with D possibly called TRBD1 or TRBD2 (5 bases each). V lost 1 base, J lost 1 base, and 19 bases lay in between. The CDR3 is 18 amino acids. Germline values: CDR1 SEHNR, CDR2 FQNEAQ (reference sequence). The CDR3 bases are TGTGCCAGCAGCTTAGGGTGGGGGAGTCAGCGATTCCAAGAGACCCAGTACTTC. Its translation: CASSLGWGSQRFQETQYF.

The gene calls are TRBV6-5 and TRBJ2-1; a weak D match, TRBD2 (6 bases). The CDR3 loop spans 13 amino acids. Trimming cost V 7 bases and J 7 bases, with 14 bases left between them. The germline V gene encodes CDR1 MNHEY and CDR2 SVGAGI. CDR3 coding DNA: TGTGCCAGCAATCCTACTAGCATGAATGAGCAGTTCTTC. Its protein is CASNPTSMNEQFF.

In the case of this clone: The junction differs from germline at one of its ends, possibly a read error. The chain couples TRBV7-8 to TRBJ2-7; D is unresolved. CDR1 is SGHVS and CDR2 is FQNEAQ in the germline V gene. The CDR3 totals 15 residues. In DNA, the CDR3 is TGTGCCAGCAGCATAGCATATGGACCAAGCTACGAGCAGTACTTC. Translating it yields CASSIAYGPSYEQYF.

This clone has a handful of counts. The chain joins TRBV7-9 to TRBJ2-1; unclear D gene. Germline-derived CDR1 and CDR2 are SEHNR and FQNEAQ (reference sequence). Trimming left V 5 bases short and J 7 bases short, with 30 bases between. This CDR3 has 19 residues. The CDR3 region is CASSQILLAGNVFVNEQFF. The CDR3 DNA sequence: TGTGCCAGCAGCCAGATCCTCTTGGCTGGGAATGTCTTCGTGAATGAGCAGTTCTTC.

The gene calls are TRBV7-6 and TRBJ1-1, with no clear D. The CDR3 is 14 amino acids. V was shortened by 1 base and J by 4 bases, with 10 bases between the two germline ends. Germline V gives CDR1 SGHVS, CDR2 FNYEAQ. The CDR3 DNA is TGTGCCAGCAGCTTAGGGGATTGGGGCACTGAAGCTTTCTTT. It yields the protein CASSLGDWGTEAFF.

This clone was observed a few times. This chain connects TRBV19 to TRBJ2-4; 9 nucleotides match TRBD2. Germline CDR1 is LNHDA and CDR2 is SQIVND (reference sequence). The CDR3 extends over 20 amino acids. V lost 1 base to trimming and J lost 0 bases; unmatched junction nucleotides: 13. CDR3 in amino acids: CASSIVPSGTNTRAKNIQYF. CDR3 coding DNA: TGTGCCAGTAGTATAGTTCCTAGCGGGACTAACACCCGAGCCAAAAACATTCAGTACTTC.